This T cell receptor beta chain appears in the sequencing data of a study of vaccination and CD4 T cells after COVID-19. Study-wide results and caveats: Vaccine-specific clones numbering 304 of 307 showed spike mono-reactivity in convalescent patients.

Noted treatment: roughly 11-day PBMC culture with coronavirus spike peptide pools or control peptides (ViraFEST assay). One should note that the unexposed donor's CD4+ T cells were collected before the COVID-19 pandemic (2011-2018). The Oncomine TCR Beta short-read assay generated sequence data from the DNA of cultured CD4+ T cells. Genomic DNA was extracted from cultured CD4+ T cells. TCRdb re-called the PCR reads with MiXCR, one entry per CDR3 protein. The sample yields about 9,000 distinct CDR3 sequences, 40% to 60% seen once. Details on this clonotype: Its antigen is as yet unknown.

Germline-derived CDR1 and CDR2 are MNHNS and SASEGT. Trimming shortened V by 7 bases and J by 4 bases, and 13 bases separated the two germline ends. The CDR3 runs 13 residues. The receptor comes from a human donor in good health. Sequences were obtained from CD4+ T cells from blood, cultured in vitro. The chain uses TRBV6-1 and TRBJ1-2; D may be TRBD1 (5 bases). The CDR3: CASTPGPLYGYTF. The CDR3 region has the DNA TGTGCCAGCACTCCGGGACCTCTCTATGGCTACACCTTC.